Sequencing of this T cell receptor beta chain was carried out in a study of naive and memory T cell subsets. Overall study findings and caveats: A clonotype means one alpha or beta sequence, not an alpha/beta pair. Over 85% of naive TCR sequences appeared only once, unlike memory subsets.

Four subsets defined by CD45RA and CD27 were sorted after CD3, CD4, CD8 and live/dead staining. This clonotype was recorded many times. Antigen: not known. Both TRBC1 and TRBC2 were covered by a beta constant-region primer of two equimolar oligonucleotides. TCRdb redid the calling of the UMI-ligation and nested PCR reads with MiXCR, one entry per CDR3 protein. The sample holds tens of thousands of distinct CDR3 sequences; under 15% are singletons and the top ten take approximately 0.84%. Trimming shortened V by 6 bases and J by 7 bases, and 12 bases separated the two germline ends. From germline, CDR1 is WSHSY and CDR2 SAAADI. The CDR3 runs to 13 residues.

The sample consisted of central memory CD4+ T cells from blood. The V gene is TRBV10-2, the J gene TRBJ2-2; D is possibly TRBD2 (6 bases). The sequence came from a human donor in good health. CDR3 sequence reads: CASSEQAGGELFF. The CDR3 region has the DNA TGCGCCAGCAGCGAGCAAGCGGGCGGGGAGCTGTTTTTT.